These 8 T cell receptor beta chains were all obtained from the same sample, sequenced in a study of blood T cell repertoires in COVID-19. Clones were read by immunoSEQ multiplex PCR, and TCRdb kept only the in-frame ones, dropping some. The top ten hold 40% to 60% of the sample, which has about 22,000 clones, around 83% seen once. The sequencing input was peripheral blood. The receptor set was obtained from a man aged 65-85 years with acute or convalescent COVID-19.

This sequence joins TRBV19 and TRBJ2-1; the match to TRBD1 covers 11 bases. V lost 1 base, J lost 6 bases, and 5 bases stayed unmatched. Germline CDR1 is LNHDA and CDR2 is SQIVND (reference sequence). The CDR3 contains 16 residues. This CDR3 reads CASSIGGDRGGNEQFF. CDR3 DNA: TGTGCCAGTAGTATAGGCGGGGACAGGGGGGGCAATGAGCAGTTCTTC.

This sequence joins TRBV3-1 (or the pseudogene TRBV3-2) and TRBJ1-1, with a possible D match to TRBD1 (5 bases). CDR3 length equals 14 residues. The V and J ends lost 6 bases and 3 bases respectively, with 14 bases between them. Germline CDR1 reads LGHDT; CDR2 reads YNNKEL (reference sequence). The CDR3 DNA follows: TGTGCCAGCAGGGCGACAGTGACGGACACTGAAGCTTTCTTT. It codes for CASRATVTDTEAFF.

The genes are TRBV30 and TRBJ2-3; D perhaps matches TRBD2 (8 bases). V lost 5 bases and J 3 bases, leaving 18 bases between the germline ends. This CDR3 spans 15 amino acids. Germline loops: CDR1 GTSNPN, CDR2 SVGIG (reference sequence). The CDR3 spells CAWFHRGLGTDTQYF. CDR3 nucleotide sequence: TGTGCCTGGTTCCACAGGGGACTAGGGACAGATACGCAGTATTTT. Variable domain in full (rest from reference TRBV30 and TRBJ2-3): SQTIHQWPATLVQPVGSPLSLECTVEGTSNPNLYWYRQAAGRGLQLLFYSVGIGQISSEVPQNLSASRPQDRQFILSSKKLLLSDSGFYLCAWFHRGLGTDTQYFGPGTRLTVL.

The chain couples TRBV28 to TRBJ1-3; TRBD1 aligns across 10 bases. CDR3 length: 18 residues. V gave up 5 bases and J gave up 4 bases; unmatched junction bases: 14. Germline CDR1 reads MDHEN; CDR2 reads SYDVKM. As DNA, the CDR3 is TGTGCCAGCAGTCCCCCGACAGGGGGCTGGGATCAAGGAAACACCATATATTTT. It yields the protein CASSPPTGGWDQGNTIYF.

This clone was counted between two and nine times. The genes are TRBV7-8 and TRBJ1-1; D not certain. CDR1 SGHVS and CDR2 FQNEAQ come from the germline V gene. The germline V and J ends were trimmed by 1 base and 1 base, with 7 bases remaining between them. The CDR3 covers 14 residues. CDR3 nucleotide sequence: TGTGCCAGCAGCTTAGGAGAAACGAACACTGAAGCTTTCTTT. Translation gives CASSLGETNTEAFF.

The chain is built from TRBV7-9 and TRBJ2-1, with TRBD2 identical over 13 bases. CDR3 length equals 16 residues. Trimming cost V 1 base and J 6 bases; bases outside gene matches: 3. In germline, CDR1 is SEHNR, CDR2 FQNEAQ (reference sequence). CDR3 in DNA: TGTGCCAGCAGCTTAGTACGGACTAGCGGGAGCAATGAGCAGTTCTTC. It specifies CASSLVRTSGSNEQFF.

V gene TRBV30 combines with J gene TRBJ1-1; D is unresolved. The CDR3 spans 12 residues. Trimming shortened V by 5 bases and J by 3 bases, and 10 bases separated the two germline ends. Germline V gene data show CDR1 as GTSNPN and CDR2 as SVGIG (reference sequence). The DNA for the CDR3 is TGTGCCTGGGCTCTCCCGGACACTGAAGCTTTCTTT. Residues: CAWALPDTEAFF.

This chain connects TRBV6-5 to TRBJ1-1; 8 bases are shared with TRBD1. This CDR3 contains 12 residues. V trimming: 4 bases; J trimming: 10 bases; junction bases outside the gene matches: 5. Germline CDR1 is MNHEY and CDR2 is SVGAGI. The DNA of the CDR3 is TGTGCCAGCAGTTCGATCGACAGGGGAGCTTTCTTT. This encodes CASSSIDRGAFF.